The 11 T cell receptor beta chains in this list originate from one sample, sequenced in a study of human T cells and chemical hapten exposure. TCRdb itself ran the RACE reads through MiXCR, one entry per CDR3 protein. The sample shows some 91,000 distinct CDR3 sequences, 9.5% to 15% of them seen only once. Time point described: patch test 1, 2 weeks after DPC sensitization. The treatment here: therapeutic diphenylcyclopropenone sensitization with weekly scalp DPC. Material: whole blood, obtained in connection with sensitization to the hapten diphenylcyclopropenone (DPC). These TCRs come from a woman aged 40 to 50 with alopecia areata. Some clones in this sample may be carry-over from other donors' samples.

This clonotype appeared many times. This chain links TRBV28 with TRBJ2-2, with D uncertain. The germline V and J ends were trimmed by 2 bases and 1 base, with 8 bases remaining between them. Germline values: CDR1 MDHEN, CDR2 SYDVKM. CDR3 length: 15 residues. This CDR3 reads CASSLIWENTGELFF. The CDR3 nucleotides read TGTGCCAGCAGTTTAATTTGGGAGAACACCGGGGAGCTGTTTTTT.

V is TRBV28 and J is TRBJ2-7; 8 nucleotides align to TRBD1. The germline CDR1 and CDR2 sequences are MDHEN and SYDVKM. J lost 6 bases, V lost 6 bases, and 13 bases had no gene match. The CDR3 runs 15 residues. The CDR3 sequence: CASRSDGQGNAEQYF. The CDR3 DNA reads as TGTGCCAGCAGGTCAGATGGACAGGGTAATGCCGAGCAGTACTTC.

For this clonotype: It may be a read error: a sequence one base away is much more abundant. CDR3 DNA sequence: TGTACCAGCAGCCAAGAAATAGGTCCGAGCTCCTACGAGCAGTACTTC. Its protein is CTSSQEIGPSSYEQYF. The chain links TRBV4-2 to TRBJ2-7; D gene unclear. Germline CDR1 LGHNA, CDR2 YNFKEQ. The CDR3 has 16 residues.

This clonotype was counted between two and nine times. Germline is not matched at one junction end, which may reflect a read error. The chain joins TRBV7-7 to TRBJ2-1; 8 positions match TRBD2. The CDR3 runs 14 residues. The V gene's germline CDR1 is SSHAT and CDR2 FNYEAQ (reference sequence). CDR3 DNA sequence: TGTGCTAGCAGCTTATCGGGAGGGGAAGATGAGCAGTTCTTC. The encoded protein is CASSLSGGEDEQFF.

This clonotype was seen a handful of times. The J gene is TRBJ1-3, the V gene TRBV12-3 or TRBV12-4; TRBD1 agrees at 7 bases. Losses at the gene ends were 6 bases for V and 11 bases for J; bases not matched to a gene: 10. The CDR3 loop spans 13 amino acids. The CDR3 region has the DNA TGTGCCAGCAGGACAACAGGGGTTCAGGCCATATATTTT. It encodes CASRTTGVQAIYF.

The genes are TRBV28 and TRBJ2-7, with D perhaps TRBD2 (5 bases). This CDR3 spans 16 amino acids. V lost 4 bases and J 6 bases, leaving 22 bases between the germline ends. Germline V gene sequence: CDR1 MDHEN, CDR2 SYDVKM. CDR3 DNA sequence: TGTGCCAGCAGTTCCCTCTCATCAGGTTTTGAGGGCGAGCAGTACTTC. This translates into CASSSLSSGFEGEQYF.

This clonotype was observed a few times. The CDR3 loop is CASRSGRAANEQFF. CDR3 nucleotide sequence: TGTGCCAGCAGAAGCGGGAGGGCCGCCAATGAGCAGTTCTTC. The chain employs TRBV6-6 and TRBJ2-1; TRBD2 matches at 10 bases. The CDR3 is made up of 14 amino acids. Germline CDR1 is MNHNY and CDR2 is SVGAGI (reference sequence). The trim removed 6 bases at V and 6 bases at J, leaving 5 bases unmatched.

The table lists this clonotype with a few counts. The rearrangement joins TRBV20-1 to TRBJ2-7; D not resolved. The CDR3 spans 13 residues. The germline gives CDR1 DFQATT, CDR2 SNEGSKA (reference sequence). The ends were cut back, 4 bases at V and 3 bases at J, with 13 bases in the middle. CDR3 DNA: TGCAGTGCTAAAGGGTCCATTATCTACGAGCAGTACTTC. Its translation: CSAKGSIIYEQYF.

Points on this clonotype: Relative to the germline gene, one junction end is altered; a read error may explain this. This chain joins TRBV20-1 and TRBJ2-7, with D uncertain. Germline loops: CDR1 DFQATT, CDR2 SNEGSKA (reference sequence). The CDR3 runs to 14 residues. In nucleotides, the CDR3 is TGCGGTGCTAGAGTTCCAGCACGAGCCCCGGGGCAGTACTTC. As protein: CGARVPARAPGQYF.

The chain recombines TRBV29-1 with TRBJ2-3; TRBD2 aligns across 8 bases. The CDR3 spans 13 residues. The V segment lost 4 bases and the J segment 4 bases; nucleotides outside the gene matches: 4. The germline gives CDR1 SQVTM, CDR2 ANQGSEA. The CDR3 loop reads CSVGSGRADTQYF. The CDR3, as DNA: TGCAGCGTTGGGAGCGGGAGAGCAGATACGCAGTATTTT.

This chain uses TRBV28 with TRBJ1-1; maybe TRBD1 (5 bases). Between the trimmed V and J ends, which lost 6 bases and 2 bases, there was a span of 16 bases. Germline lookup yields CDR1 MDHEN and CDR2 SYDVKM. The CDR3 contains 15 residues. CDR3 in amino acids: CASSSYMGPNTEAFF. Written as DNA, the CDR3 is TGTGCCAGCAGCTCCTACATGGGGCCAAACACTGAAGCTTTCTTT.